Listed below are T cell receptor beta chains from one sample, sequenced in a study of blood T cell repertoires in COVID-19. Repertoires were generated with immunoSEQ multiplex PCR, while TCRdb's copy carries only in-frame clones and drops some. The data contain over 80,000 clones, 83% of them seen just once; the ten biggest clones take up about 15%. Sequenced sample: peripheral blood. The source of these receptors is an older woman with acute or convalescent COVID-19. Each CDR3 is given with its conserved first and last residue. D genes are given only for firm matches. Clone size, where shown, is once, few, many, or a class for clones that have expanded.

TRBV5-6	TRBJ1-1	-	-	TGTGCCAGCAGCCCTAGAATCGGTAACACTGAAGCTTTCTTT	CASSPRIGNTEAFF
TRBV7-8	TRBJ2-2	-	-	TGTGCCAGCAGCTTAGGTAGCGGCGGGGAGCTGTTTTTT	CASSLGSGGELFF
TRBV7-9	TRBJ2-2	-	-	TGTGCCAGCAGCTTAGCGTTGGGGCAGGCGGCCGGGGAGCTGTTTTTT	CASSLALGQAAGELFF
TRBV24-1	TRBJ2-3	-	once	TGTGCCACCAGTGATTCCTATTTAGCGGGACAGACCGCTAAAACGCAGTATTTT	CATSDSYLAGQTAKTQYF
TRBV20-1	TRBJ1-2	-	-	TGCAGTGCCGATCCAGGGCGGGGCTACACCTTC	CSADPGRGYTF
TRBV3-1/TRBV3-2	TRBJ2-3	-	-	TGTGCCAGCAGCCAAGATTTGAGGGAGGGGGGCACAGATACGCAGTATTTT	CASSQDLREGGTDTQYF
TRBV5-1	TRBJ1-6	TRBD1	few	TGCGCCAGCAGCTTGGGGGACAGGGGCTATAATTCACCCCTCCACTTT	CASSLGDRGYNSPLHF
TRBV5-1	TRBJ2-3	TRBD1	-	TGCGCCAGCCTCCGGGACAGTAGCACAGATACGCAGTATTTT	CASLRDSSTDTQYF
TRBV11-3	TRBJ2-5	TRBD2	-	TGTGCCAGTGCCCGAAGCCCGGGACTAGGTCAAGAGACCCAGTACTTC	CASARSPGLGQETQYF
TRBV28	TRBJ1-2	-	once	TGTGCCACCGGAGTCCGAGGAAGTTATGGCTACACCTTC	CATGVRGSYGYTF
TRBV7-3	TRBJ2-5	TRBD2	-	TGTGCCAGCAGCCGCAGCGGGGGCCGGGAGACCCAGTACTTC	CASSRSGGRETQYF
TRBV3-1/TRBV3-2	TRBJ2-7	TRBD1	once	TGTGCCAGCAGCAACGGACAGGGCAGGGCATACGAGCAGTACTTC	CASSNGQGRAYEQYF
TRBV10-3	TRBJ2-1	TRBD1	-	TGTGCCATCAGTAGAACAGGGGGGACCTACAATGAGCAGTTCTTC	CAISRTGGTYNEQFF
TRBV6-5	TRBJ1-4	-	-	TGTGCCAGCAGCTACCGGGCAACTAATGAAAAACTGTTTTTT	CASSYRATNEKLFF
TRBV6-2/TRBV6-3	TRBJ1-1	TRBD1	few	TGTGCCAGCAGTCTACAGGGGTACACTGAAGCTTTCTTT	CASSLQGYTEAFF
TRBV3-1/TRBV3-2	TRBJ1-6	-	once	TGTGCCAGCAGCCAAGATGCCCCCCCTCCAGTGCCTCATAAACACTATAATTCACCCCTCCACTTT	CASSQDAPPPVPHKHYNSPLHF
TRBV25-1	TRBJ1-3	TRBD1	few	TGTGCCAGCAGTGAATTTGACAGGGTATTTGGAAACACCATATATTTT	CASSEFDRVFGNTIYF
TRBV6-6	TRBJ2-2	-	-	TGTGCCAGCAGCATCACATCAGGGGAAGGCGGGGAGCTGTTTTTT	CASSITSGEGGELFF
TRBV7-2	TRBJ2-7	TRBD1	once	TGTGCCAGCAGCCGCAATTATGGACAGGGTTTATCCTCCTCAGGCGAGCAGTACTTC	CASSRNYGQGLSSSGEQYF
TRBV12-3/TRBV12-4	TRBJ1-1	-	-	TGTGCCAGCAGTTTAGCGCAGGGTCCGACTTTCTTT	CASSLAQGPTFF
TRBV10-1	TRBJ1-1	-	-	TGCGCCAGCAGCTACGGACCAGGGATGAACACTGAAGCTTTCTTT	CASSYGPGMNTEAFF
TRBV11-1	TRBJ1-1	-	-	TGTGCCAGCAGCCTAACCCGCGGAGCCACTGAAGCTTTCTTT	CASSLTRGATEAFF
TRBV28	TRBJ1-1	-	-	TGTGCCAGCAGTTCCACGCGGGGAGAAGCTTTCTTT	CASSSTRGEAFF
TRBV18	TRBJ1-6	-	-	TGTGCCAGCTCACCACCGACAAGCTCCTATAATTCACCCCTCCACTTT	CASSPPTSSYNSPLHF
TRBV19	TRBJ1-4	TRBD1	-	TGTGCCAGTAGCAGGGGGAATGAAAAACTGTTTTTT	CASSRGNEKLFF
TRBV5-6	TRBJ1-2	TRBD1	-	TGTGCCAGCAGGCAGACAGGGACTCAGGGAGGCTACACCTTC	CASRQTGTQGGYTF
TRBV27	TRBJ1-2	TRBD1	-	TGTGCCAGCAGTTTTGGACAGGGCGACTATGGCTACACCTTC	CASSFGQGDYGYTF
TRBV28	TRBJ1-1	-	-	TGTGCCAGCAGTCTGCGATATACTGAAGCTTTCTTT	CASSLRYTEAFF
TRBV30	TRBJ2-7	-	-	TGTGCCTGGAGTCCTGGTGGGGCCGAGCAGTACTTC	CAWSPGGAEQYF
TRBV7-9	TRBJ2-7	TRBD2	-	TGTGCCAGCAGCTTAGTCACGGGAGGGATCACATCCTCCTACGAGCAGTACTTC	CASSLVTGGITSSYEQYF
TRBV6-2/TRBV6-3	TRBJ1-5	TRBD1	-	TGTGCCAGCAGTGGGGGACAGGGGTATAAGCCCCAGCATTTT	CASSGGQGYKPQHF
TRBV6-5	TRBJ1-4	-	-	TGTGCCAGCAGTCCAGTATATTATGAAAAACTGTTTTTT	CASSPVYYEKLFF
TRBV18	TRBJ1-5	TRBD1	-	TGTGCCAGCTCACCAGACAGGGTTGGTCAGCCCCAGCATTTT	CASSPDRVGQPQHF
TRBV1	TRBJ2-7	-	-	TGCACCAGCAAGCGGCTAGCGGGAGTTACACAGACCTACGAGCAGTACTTC	CTSKRLAGVTQTYEQYF
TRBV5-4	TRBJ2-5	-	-	TGTGCCAGCAGCTTGGTGAGCGGAGAGGAGACCCAGTACTTC	CASSLVSGEETQYF
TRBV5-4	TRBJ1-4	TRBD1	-	TGTGCCAGCAGCTTATCTATAGGACAGGGGGCAGACGAAAAACTGTTTTTT	CASSLSIGQGADEKLFF
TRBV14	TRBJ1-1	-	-	TGTGCCAGCAGCCAACAGACGACAGAGTACCATGAAGCTTTCTTT	CASSQQTTEYHEAFF
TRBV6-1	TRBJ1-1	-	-	TGTGCCAGCAGTGAGTACAGTATAGGTGGAGGTTTGCCTGAAGCTTTCTTT	CASSEYSIGGGLPEAFF
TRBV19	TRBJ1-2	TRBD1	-	TGTGCCAGTCAGATCTCACTCACAGGGGGCTATGGCTACACCTTC	CASQISLTGGYGYTF
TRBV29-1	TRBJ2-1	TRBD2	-	TGCAGCGGATGGGGGGGAAGCTCCTACAATGAGCAGTTCTTC	CSGWGGSSYNEQFF